This record looks at one TCR beta chain sequence and its context. This sample was included in a study of blood T cell repertoires in COVID-19. Study overall: Donors in the United States, Italy and Spain gave samples during acute or convalescent COVID-19. PBMCs, B-cell-depleted T cells, or T cells provided the cDNA or gDNA that made up the material.

The authors' processing: Reference gene primer amplification gave estimated nucleated cell counts. Clones were read by immunoSEQ multiplex PCR, and TCRdb kept only the in-frame ones, dropping some. That table furnishes V, J and clone size, whereas the DNA furnished D and trimming. The sample records around 200,000 clones, more than 85% being singletons. CDR1 and CDR2 (germline): MDHEN, SYDVKM. The CDR3 covers 14 residues. The V end lost 7 bases, the J end lost 2 bases, and 14 bases lay between the germline ends. The receptor was derived from a man aged 35 to 55 with active or convalescent COVID-19. The chain joins TRBV28 to TRBJ1-2; D not certain. The specimen sequenced was peripheral blood. CDR3 nucleotide sequence: TGTGCCAGCATAGGAGGGCAGGTCAACTATGGCTACACCTTC. Translated: CASIGGQVNYGYTF.